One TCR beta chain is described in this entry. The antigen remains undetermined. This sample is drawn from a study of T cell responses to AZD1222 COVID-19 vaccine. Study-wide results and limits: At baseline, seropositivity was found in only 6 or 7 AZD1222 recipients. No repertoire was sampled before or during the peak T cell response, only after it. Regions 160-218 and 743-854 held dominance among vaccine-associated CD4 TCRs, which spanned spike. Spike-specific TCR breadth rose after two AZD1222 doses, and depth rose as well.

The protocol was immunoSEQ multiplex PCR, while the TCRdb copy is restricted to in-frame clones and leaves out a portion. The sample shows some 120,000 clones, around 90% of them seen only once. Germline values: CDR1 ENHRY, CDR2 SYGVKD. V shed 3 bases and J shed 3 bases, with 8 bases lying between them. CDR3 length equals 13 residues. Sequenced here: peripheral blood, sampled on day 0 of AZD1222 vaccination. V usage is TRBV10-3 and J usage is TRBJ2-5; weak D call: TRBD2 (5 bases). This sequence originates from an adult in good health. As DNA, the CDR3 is TGTGCCATCAGTGATAGAGGGAAAGAGACCCAGTACTTC. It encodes CAISDRGKETQYF.